Described below is a single T cell receptor beta chain sequence and its context. Antigen specificity is unknown. The record originates from a study of memory CD4+ T cells and cytomegalovirus serostatus. Study conclusions and caveats: The CMV-associated TCR signature appears largely within the CD4+ memory repertoire. Of roughly 180 reported CMV TCRbeta sequences, 60 to 85 were found in memory CD4+ repertoires. CMV serostatus prediction reached median AUC approximately 0.95, or 0.91 with US-trained model.

As originally analysed: Out-of-frame sequences were removed, leaving around 2,000,000 distinct TCRbeta sequences. Sequencing was performed with immunoSEQ multiplex PCR; in TCRdb, only in-frame clones are kept and a portion is missing. The V and J calls and clone size come from that table; D and trimming were worked out from the DNA. The sample shows about 44,000 clones, about 80% of them seen only once. The sort gate was single viable CD3+CD4+CD8-CD45RO+ cells for memory CD4+ T cells. Germline V lookup: CDR1 MNHEY, CDR2 SVGAGI. The CDR3 runs to 14 residues. Trimming removed 8 bases from V and 8 bases from J, with 18 bases in between.

The J gene is TRBJ1-4, the V gene TRBV6-5; D is unclear. The sequenced sample consisted of memory CD4+ T cells from blood. The source of this sequence is an adult in good health and CMV-seronegative. The CDR3, as DNA: TGTGCCAGCCGCGGATCTTCGGCGGGCGAAAAACTGTTTTTT. The encoded protein is CASRGSSAGEKLFF.